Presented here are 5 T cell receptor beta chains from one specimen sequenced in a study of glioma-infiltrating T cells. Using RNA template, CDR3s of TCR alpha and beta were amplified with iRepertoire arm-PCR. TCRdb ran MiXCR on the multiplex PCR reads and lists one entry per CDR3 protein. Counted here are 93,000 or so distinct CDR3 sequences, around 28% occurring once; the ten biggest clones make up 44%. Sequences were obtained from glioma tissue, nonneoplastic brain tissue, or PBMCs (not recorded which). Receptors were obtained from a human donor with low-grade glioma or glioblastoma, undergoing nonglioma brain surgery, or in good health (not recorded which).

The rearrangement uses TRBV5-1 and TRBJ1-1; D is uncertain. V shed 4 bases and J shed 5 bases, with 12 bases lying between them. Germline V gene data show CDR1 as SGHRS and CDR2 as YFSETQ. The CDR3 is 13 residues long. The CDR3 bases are TGCGCCAGCAGCAACTTAGGGTCGACTGAAGCTTTCTTT. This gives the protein CASSNLGSTEAFF. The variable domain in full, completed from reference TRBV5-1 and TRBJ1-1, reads KAGVTQTPRYLIKTRGQQVTLSCSPISGHRSVSWYQQTPGQGLQFLFEYFSETQRNKGNFPGRFSGRQFSNSRSEMNVSTLELGDSALYLCASSNLGSTEAFFGQGTRLTVV.

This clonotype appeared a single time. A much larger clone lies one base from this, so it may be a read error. In DNA, the CDR3 is TGTGCCTGCAGTGTAATACAGGGAAGCCTCTACGAGCAGTACTTC. Residues: CACSVIQGSLYEQYF. The chain recombines TRBV6-6 with TRBJ2-7; possible D gene TRBD1, 6 bases. This CDR3 is 15 amino acids long. The germline V gene encodes CDR1 MNHNY and CDR2 SVGAGI (reference sequence).

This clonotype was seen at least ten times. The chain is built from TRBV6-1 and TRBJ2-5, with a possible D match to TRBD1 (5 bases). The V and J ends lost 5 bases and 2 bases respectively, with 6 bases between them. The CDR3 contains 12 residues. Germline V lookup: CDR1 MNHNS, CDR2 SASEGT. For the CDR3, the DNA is TGTGCCAGCAGTACAGGTCAAGAGACCCAGTACTTC. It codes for CASSTGQETQYF.

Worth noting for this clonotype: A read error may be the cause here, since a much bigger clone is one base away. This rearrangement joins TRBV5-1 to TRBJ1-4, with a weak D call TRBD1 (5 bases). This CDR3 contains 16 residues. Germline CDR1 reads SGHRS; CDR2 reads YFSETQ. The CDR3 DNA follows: TGCGCCAGCAGCTTGGAGGTGTTAGGGACTAATGAAAAACTGCTTTTT. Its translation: CASSLEVLGTNEKLLF.

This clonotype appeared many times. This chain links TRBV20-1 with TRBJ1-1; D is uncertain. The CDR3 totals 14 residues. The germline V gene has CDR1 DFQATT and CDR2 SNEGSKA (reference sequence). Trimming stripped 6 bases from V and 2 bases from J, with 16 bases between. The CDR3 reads CSALEVSRNTEAFF. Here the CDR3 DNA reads TGCAGTGCCCTAGAAGTGTCCCGCAACACTGAAGCTTTCTTT.